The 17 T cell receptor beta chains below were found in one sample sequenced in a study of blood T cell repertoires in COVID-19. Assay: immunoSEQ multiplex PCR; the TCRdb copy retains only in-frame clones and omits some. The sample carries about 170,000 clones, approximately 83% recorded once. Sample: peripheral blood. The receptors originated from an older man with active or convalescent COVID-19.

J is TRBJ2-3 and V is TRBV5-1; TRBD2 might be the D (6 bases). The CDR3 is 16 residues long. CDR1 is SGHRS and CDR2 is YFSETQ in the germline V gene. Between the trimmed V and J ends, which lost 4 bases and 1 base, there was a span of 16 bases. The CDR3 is CASSPREGGGTDTQYF. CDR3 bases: TGCGCCAGCAGCCCTAGAGAGGGAGGTGGCACAGATACGCAGTATTTT.

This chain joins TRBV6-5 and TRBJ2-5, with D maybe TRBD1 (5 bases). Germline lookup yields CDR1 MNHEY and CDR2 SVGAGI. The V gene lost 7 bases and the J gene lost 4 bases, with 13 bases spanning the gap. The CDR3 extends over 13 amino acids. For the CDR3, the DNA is TGTGCCAGCACCCTGACAGTAGGAGAGACCCAGTACTTC. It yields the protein CASTLTVGETQYF.

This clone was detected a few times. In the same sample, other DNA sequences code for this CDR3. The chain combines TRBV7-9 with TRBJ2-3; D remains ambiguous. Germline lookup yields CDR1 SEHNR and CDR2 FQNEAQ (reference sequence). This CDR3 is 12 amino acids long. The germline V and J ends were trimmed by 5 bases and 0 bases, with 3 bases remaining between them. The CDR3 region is CASSPSTDTQYF. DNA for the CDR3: TGTGCCAGCAGCCCGAGCACAGATACGCAGTATTTT.

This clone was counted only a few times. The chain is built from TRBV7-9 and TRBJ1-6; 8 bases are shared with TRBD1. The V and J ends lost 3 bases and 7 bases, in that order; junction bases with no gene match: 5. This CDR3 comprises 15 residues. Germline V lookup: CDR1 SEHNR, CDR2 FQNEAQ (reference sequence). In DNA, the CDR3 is TGTGCCAGCAGCTTGCAGGGGGCTTCCAATTCACCCCTCCACTTT. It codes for CASSLQGASNSPLHF.

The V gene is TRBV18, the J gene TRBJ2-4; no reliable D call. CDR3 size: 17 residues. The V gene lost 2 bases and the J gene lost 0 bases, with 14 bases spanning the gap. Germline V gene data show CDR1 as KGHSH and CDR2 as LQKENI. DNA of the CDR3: TGTGCCAGCTCACCAGGTAGTACAGATAGAGCCAAAAACATTCAGTACTTC. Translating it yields CASSPGSTDRAKNIQYF.

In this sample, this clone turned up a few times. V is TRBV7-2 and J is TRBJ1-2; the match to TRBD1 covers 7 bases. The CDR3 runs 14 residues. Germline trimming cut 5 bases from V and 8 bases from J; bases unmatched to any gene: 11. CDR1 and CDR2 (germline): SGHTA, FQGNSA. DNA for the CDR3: TGTGCCAGCAGCCCAGGGACAGACGGAGGGGGCTACACCTTC. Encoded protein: CASSPGTDGGGYTF.

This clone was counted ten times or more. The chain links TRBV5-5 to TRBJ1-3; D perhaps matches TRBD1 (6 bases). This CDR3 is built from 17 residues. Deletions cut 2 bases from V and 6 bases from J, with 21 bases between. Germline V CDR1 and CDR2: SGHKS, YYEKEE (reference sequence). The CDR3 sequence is CASSFPVGSVGQNTIYF. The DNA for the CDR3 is TGTGCCAGCAGCTTCCCGGTGGGCTCGGTGGGACAAAACACCATATATTTT.

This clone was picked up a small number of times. The chain's CDR3 is CASSPRQVSGNTIYF. The CDR3 DNA reads TGTGCCAGCTCACCACGGCAGGTCTCTGGAAACACCATATATTTT. This sequence joins TRBV18 and TRBJ1-3; D gene ambiguous. The CDR3 is 15 residues long. Trimming cost V 1 base and J 0 bases, with 7 bases left between them. Per the germline V gene, CDR1 is KGHSH and CDR2 is LQKENI.

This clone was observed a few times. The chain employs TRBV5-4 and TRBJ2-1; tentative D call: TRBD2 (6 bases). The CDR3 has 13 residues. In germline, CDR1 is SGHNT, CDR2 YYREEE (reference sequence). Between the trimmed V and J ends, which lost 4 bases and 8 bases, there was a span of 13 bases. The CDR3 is CASSPDYRDEQFF. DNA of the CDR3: TGTGCCAGCAGCCCGGACTATCGCGATGAGCAGTTCTTC.

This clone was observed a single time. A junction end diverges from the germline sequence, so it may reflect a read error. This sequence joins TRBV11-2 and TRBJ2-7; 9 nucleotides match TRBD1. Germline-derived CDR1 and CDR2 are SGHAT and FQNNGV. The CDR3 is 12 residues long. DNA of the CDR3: TGTGCCAGCAGCCTCCGGGGGACAGGGTGGTGGTTC. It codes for CASSLRGTGWWF.

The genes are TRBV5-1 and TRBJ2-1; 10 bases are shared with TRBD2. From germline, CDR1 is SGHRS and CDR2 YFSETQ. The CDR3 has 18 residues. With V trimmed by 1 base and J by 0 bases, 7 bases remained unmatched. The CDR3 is CASSLTSGAESSYNEQFF. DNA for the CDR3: TGCGCCAGCAGCTTGACTAGCGGGGCTGAAAGCTCCTACAATGAGCAGTTCTTC.

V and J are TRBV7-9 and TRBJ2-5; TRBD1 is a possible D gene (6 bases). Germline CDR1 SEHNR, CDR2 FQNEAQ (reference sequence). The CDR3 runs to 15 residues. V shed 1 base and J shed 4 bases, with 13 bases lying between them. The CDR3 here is CASSLDPQGRETQYF. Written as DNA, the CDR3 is TGTGCCAGCAGCTTAGACCCACAGGGTAGAGAGACCCAGTACTTC. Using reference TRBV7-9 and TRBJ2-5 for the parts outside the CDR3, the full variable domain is DTGVSQNPRHKITKRGQNVTFRCDPISEHNRLYWYRQTLGQGPEFLTYFQNEAQLEKSRLLSDRFSAERPKGSFSTLEIQRTEQGDSAMYLCASSLDPQGRETQYFGPGTRLLVL.

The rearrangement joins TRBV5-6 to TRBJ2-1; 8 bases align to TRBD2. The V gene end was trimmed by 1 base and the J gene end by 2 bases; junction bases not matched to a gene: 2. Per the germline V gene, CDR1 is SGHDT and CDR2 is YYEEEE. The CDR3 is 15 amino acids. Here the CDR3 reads CASSLTGLAYNEQFF. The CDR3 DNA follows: TGTGCCAGCAGCTTGACGGGACTAGCCTACAATGAGCAGTTCTTC.

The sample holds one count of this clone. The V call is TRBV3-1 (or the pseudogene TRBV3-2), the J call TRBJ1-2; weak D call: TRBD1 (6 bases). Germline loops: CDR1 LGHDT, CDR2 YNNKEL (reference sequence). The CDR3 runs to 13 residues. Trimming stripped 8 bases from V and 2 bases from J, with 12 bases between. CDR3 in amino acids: CASRRTDNYGYTF. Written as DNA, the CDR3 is TGTGCCAGCCGACGGACAGACAACTATGGCTACACCTTC.

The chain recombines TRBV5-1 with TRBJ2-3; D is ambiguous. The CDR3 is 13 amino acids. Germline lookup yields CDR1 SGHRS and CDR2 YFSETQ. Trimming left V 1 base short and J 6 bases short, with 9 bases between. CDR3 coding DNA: TGCGCCAGCAGCTTGAACAGTAGGGATACGCAGTATTTT. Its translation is CASSLNSRDTQYF.

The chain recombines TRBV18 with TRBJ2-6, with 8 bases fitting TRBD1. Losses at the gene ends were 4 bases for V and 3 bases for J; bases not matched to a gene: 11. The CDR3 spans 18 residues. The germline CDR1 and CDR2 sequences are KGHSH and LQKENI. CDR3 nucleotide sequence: TGTGCCAGCTCACTTCAGGGGGCGCAAGGTAGTGGGGCCAACGTCCTGACTTTC. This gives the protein CASSLQGAQGSGANVLTF.

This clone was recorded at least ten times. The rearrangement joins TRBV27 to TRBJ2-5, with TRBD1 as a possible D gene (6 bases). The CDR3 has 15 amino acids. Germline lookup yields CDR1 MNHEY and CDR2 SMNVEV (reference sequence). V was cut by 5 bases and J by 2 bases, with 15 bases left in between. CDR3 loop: CASSPRDTIQETQYF. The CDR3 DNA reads TGTGCCAGCAGTCCCCGGGACACGATACAAGAGACCCAGTACTTC.